This T cell receptor (beta chain) is from a study of cytomegalovirus exposure and HLA in healthy donors. Findings and limits, study-wide: Several of the most significant clusters appeared, in a later analysis, to be linked to common viral pathogens. Reportedly, cytomegalovirus status was diagnosed with high sensitivity and specificity. Investigators reported 150 to 200 TCR beta chains as tied to cytomegalovirus. HLA alleles showed associations with some 17,000 TCR beta sequences in a later analysis, at a 0.05 false discovery rate.

The study ran its PCR with 60 Vbeta and 13 Jbeta primers. The repertoire was sequenced with immunoSEQ multiplex PCR; TCRdb's copy has only in-frame clones and lacks some. The data contain 130,000 to 150,000 clones, more than 75% of them singletons. Concerning this clone itself: The target antigen is unknown.

CDR3 length: 15 amino acids. Germline CDR1 and CDR2: SGHNT and YYREEE (reference sequence). Trimming took 0 bases from V and 3 from J, leaving 9 bases between them. This sequence was found in a young woman in good health and CMV-seropositive. The chain uses TRBV5-4 and TRBJ1-4, with D maybe TRBD1 (6 bases). Sequenced sample: PBMCs. The CDR3 nucleotides read TGTGCCAGCAGCTTGGTCGGGGGGCCTAATGAAAAACTGTTTTTT. Its translation is CASSLVGGPNEKLFF.